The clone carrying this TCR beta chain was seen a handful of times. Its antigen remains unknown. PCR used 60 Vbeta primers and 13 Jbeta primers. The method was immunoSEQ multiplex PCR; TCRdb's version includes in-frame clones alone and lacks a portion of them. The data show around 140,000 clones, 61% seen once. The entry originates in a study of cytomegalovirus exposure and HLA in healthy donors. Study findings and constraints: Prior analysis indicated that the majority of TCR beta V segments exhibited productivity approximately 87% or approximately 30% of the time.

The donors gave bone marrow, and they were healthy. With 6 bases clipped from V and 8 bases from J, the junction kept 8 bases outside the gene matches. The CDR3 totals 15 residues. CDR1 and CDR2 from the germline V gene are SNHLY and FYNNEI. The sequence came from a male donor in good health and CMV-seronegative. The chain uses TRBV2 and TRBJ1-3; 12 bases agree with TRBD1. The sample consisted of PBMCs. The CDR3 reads CASSETGTGGHTIYF. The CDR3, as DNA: TGTGCCAGCAGCGAAACCGGGACAGGGGGCCACACCATATATTTT.